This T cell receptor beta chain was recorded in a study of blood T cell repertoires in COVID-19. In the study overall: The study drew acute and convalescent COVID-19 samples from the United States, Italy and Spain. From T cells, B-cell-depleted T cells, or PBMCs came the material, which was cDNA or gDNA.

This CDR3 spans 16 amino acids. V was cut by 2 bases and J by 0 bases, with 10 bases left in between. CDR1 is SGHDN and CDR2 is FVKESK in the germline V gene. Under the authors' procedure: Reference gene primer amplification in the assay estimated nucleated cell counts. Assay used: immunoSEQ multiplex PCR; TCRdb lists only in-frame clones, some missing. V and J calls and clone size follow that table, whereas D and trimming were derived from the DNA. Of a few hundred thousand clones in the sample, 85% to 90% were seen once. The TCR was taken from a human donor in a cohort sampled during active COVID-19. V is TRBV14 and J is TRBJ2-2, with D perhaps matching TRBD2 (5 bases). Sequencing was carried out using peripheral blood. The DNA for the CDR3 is TGTGCCAGCAGCCAATGGGGAGTGTCGAACACCGGGGAGCTGTTTTTT. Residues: CASSQWGVSNTGELFF.